A single sample is the source of the 19 T cell receptor beta chains below, sequenced in a study of T cell changes during pregnancy in multiple sclerosis. Libraries were prepared by immunoSEQ multiplex PCR; TCRdb keeps only in-frame clonotypes and omits some of them. The repertoire holds about 59,000 clones, with roughly 90% as singletons. The sequenced sample was peripheral blood, obtained in the third trimester of pregnancy. These receptors were obtained from a female donor in good health, enrolled as a control in a pregnancy study.

V is TRBV11-2 and J is TRBJ2-7; 12 bases map to TRBD2. Trimming cost V 6 bases and J 4 bases; bases outside gene matches: 4. From germline, CDR1 is SGHAT and CDR2 FQNNGV. The CDR3 sequence is 14 residues long. Here the CDR3 DNA reads TGTGCCAGCAGGGGACTAGCGGGTGTTTACGAGCAGTACTTC. Translation gives CASRGLAGVYEQYF. Variable domain in full (rest from reference TRBV11-2 and TRBJ2-7): EAGVAQSPRYKIIEKRQSVAFWCNPISGHATLYWYQQILGQGPKLLIQFQNNGVVDDSQLPKDRFSAERLKGVDSTLKIQPAKLEDSAVYLCASRGLAGVYEQYFGPGTRLTVT.

The rearrangement uses TRBV6-5 and TRBJ2-1; 10 bases align to TRBD2. The germline gives CDR1 MNHEY, CDR2 SVGAGI. J gave up 5 bases and V 4 bases, and 5 bases lay outside the gene matches. This CDR3 contains 15 residues. CDR3 protein: CASSSPSGGHNEQFF. CDR3 sequence (DNA): TGTGCCAGCAGTTCGCCTAGCGGGGGCCACAATGAGCAGTTCTTC.

This chain joins TRBV2 and TRBJ2-3; 8 positions agree with TRBD1. The CDR3 is made up of 14 amino acids. V lost 6 bases to trimming and J lost 2 bases; unmatched junction nucleotides: 4. The V gene's germline CDR1 is SNHLY and CDR2 FYNNEI. The CDR3 loop is CASRGDRITDTQYF. The CDR3 nucleotides read TGTGCCAGCAGGGGGGACAGGATCACAGATACGCAGTATTTT. Filled out from reference TRBV2 and TRBJ2-3, the complete variable domain reads EPEVTQTPSHQVTQMGQEVILRCVPISNHLYFYWYRQILGQKVEFLVSFYNNEISEKSEIFDDQFSVERPDGSNFTLKIRSTKLEDSAMYFCASRGDRITDTQYFGPGTRLTVL.

This chain uses TRBV6-1 with TRBJ1-2; no definite D call. Germline V gene data show CDR1 as MNHNS and CDR2 as SASEGT. There are 13 residues in the CDR3. V was trimmed by 3 bases and J by 1 base, leaving 6 bases between them. In DNA, the CDR3 is TGTGCCAGCAGTGAGACAAGTAACTATGGCTACACCTTC. Amino acids: CASSETSNYGYTF.

This chain joins TRBV28 and TRBJ2-7, with a weak D call TRBD1 (6 bases). CDR3 length equals 13 residues. Trimming stripped 4 bases from V and 2 bases from J, with 9 bases between. Germline loops: CDR1 MDHEN, CDR2 SYDVKM. CDR3 coding DNA: TGTGCCAGCAGTTCGACAGGTACCTACGAGCAGTACTTC. Its translation is CASSSTGTYEQYF.

The chain carries TRBV7-2 and TRBJ2-5; a weak D match, TRBD1 (6 bases). The CDR3 is made up of 14 amino acids. Germline V gene data show CDR1 as SGHTA and CDR2 as FQGNSA. Trimming took 3 bases from V and 5 from J, leaving 13 bases between them. The CDR3 sequence is CASSFVHREETQYF. CDR3 coding DNA: TGTGCCAGCAGCTTCGTCCACAGGGAGGAGACCCAGTACTTC.

This chain uses TRBV2 with TRBJ2-3; tentatively, D is TRBD1 (6 bases). This CDR3 spans 15 amino acids. CDR1 SNHLY and CDR2 FYNNEI come from the germline V gene. V was shortened by 7 bases and J by 4 bases, with 18 bases between the two germline ends. As DNA, the CDR3 is TGTGCCAGCACAAAACAACAGGGTGTACCAGATACGCAGTATTTT. Translation: CASTKQQGVPDTQYF.

The chain joins TRBV7-6 to TRBJ1-2; 11 nucleotides align to TRBD1. The CDR3 consists of 16 residues. J was trimmed by 6 bases and V by 2 bases; bases with no gene match: 8. Germline CDR1 is SGHVS and CDR2 is FNYEAQ. This chain's CDR3 is CASSLSPWTGGDGYTF. The CDR3 DNA is TGTGCCAGCAGCTTATCCCCTTGGACAGGGGGCGATGGCTACACCTTC. Full variable domain (remainder filled in from reference TRBV7-6 and TRBJ1-2): GAGVSQSPRYKVTKRGQDVALRCDPISGHVSLYWYRQALGQGPEFLTYFNYEAQQDKSGLPNDRFSAERPEGSISTLTIQRTEQRDSAMYRCASSLSPWTGGDGYTFGSGTRLTVV.

V and J are TRBV5-1 and TRBJ2-4, with 8 bases matching TRBD2. Germline trimming cut 4 bases from V and 8 bases from J; bases unmatched to any gene: 2. CDR1 SGHRS and CDR2 YFSETQ come from the germline V gene. This CDR3 has 12 residues. In DNA, the CDR3 is TGCGCCAGCAGCAGCGGGAGAGACATTCAGTACTTC. This encodes CASSSGRDIQYF.

This sequence joins TRBV6-5 and TRBJ2-7; D is unclear. The germline V gene has CDR1 MNHEY and CDR2 SVGAGI. V lost 6 bases and J 3 bases, leaving 15 bases between the germline ends. CDR3 length: 14 residues. CDR3 DNA sequence: TGTGCCAGCAGCTATGGATACCAGGTCTACGAGCAGTACTTC. Its translation: CASSYGYQVYEQYF.

The V call is TRBV7-3, the J call TRBJ2-3; perhaps TRBD2 as D (6 bases). Germline V lookup: CDR1 SGHTA, CDR2 FQGTGA. There are 15 residues in the CDR3. Between the trimmed V and J ends, which lost 5 bases and 3 bases, there was a span of 15 bases. The CDR3 protein is CASSMGLGRTDTQYF. In nucleotides, the CDR3 is TGTGCCAGCAGCATGGGACTGGGTAGAACAGATACGCAGTATTTT.

The chain has TRBV10-3 and TRBJ2-5; 8 nucleotides align to TRBD1. Germline V lookup: CDR1 ENHRY, CDR2 SYGVKD. Trimming at V came to 3 bases and at J to 4 bases, leaving 7 bases not matched to a gene. The CDR3 runs to 15 residues. The CDR3 loop is CAISDPRTGRETQYF. CDR3 in DNA: TGTGCCATCAGTGACCCTAGGACAGGGCGAGAGACCCAGTACTTC.

The chain couples TRBV20-1 to TRBJ2-3; 7 positions agree with TRBD2. The CDR3 extends over 11 amino acids. Germline CDR1 is DFQATT and CDR2 is SNEGSKA (reference sequence). The CDR3 loop reads CSTSVTDTQYF. In nucleotides, the CDR3 is TGCAGCACTAGCGTAACAGATACGCAGTATTTT.

The genes are TRBV2 and TRBJ1-5; TRBD1 agrees at 10 bases. Germline V gives CDR1 SNHLY, CDR2 FYNNEI. V dropped 0 bases and J dropped 5; count of bases not matched to a gene: 1. The CDR3 is made up of 15 amino acids. The DNA of the CDR3 is TGTGCCAGCAGTGAAGCCGGGACAGGGGATCAGCCCCAGCATTTT. Amino acids: CASSEAGTGDQPQHF.

This sequence joins TRBV21-1 and TRBJ1-3; TRBD1 is the table's D call, not checked against the DNA. TRBV21-1 corresponds to a pseudogene. The CDR3 length is 17 residues. CDR3 nucleotide sequence: TGTGCCAGCAGCAACCCACAGACAGGGGGCTCTGGAAACACCATATATTTT. It encodes CASSNPQTGGSGNTIYF.

V usage is TRBV18 and J usage is TRBJ2-7, with 9 nucleotides matching TRBD2. V shed 6 bases and J 7 bases; nucleotides not matched to a gene: 10. This CDR3 region has 14 residues. CDR1 is KGHSH, CDR2 LQKENI, per germline. CDR3 in DNA: TGTGCCAGCTCGATAGCGGGAGAGACTACGGAGCAGTACTTC. Protein sequence: CASSIAGETTEQYF.

V is TRBV6-1 and J is TRBJ2-7; 9 nucleotides match TRBD2. J was trimmed by 2 bases and V by 4 bases; bases with no gene match: 9. The CDR3 loop spans 16 amino acids. Germline lookup yields CDR1 MNHNS and CDR2 SASEGT. The CDR3 DNA follows: TGTGCCAGCAGTGTAGAAGGCGGGAGGGCCCCCTACGAGCAGTACTTC. Encoded protein: CASSVEGGRAPYEQYF.

The rearrangement links TRBV5-4 to TRBJ2-5; TRBD1 is a possible D gene (6 bases). V shed 2 bases and J shed 6 bases, with 11 bases lying between them. The CDR3 spans 13 residues. Germline CDR1 and CDR2: SGHNT and YYREEE (reference sequence). This chain's CDR3 is CASSLNREKTQYF. The CDR3 DNA follows: TGTGCCAGCAGCTTAAACAGGGAAAAGACCCAGTACTTC. The full variable domain, rest sourced from reference TRBV5-4 and TRBJ2-5, is ETGVTQSPTHLIKTRGQQVTLRCSSQSGHNTVSWYQQALGQGPQFIFQYYREEENGRGNFPPRFSGLQFPNYSSELNVNALELDDSALYLCASSLNREKTQYFGPGTRLLVL.

This clone was seen only a few times. This chain connects TRBV29-1 to TRBJ1-1, with TRBD1 matching 10 bases. CDR3 length: 17 residues. The germline V gene encodes CDR1 SQVTM and CDR2 ANQGSEA. The ends lost 4 bases at V and 0 bases at J; junction bases unmatched: 11. This CDR3 is CSVVLFGTGAMNTEAFF. The CDR3 region has the DNA TGCAGCGTTGTTTTATTTGGGACAGGGGCGATGAACACTGAAGCTTTCTTT.